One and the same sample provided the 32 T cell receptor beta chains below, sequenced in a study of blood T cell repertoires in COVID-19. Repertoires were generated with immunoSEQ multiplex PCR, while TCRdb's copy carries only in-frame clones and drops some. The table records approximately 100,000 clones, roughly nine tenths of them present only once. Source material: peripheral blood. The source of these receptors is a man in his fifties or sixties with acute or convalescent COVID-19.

The CDR3: CASSLRAGGSYGTEAFF. CDR3 DNA: TGTGCCAGCAGCTTAAGGGCAGGGGGGAGTTATGGCACTGAAGCTTTCTTT. This chain links TRBV7-6 with TRBJ1-1; 7 nucleotides align to TRBD1. Per germline, CDR1 SGHVS and CDR2 FNYEAQ. This CDR3 is 17 amino acids long. J gave up 4 bases and V 2 bases, and 13 bases lay outside the gene matches.

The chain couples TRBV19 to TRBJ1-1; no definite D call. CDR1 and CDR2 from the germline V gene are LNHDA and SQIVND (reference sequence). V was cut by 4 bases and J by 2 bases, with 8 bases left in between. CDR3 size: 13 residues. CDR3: CASSTETNTEAFF. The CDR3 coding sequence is TGTGCCAGTAGTACCGAGACAAACACTGAAGCTTTCTTT. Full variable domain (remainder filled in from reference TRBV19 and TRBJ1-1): DGGITQSPKYLFRKEGQNVTLSCEQNLNHDAMYWYRQDPGQGLRLIYYSQIVNDFQKGDIAEGYSVSREKKESFPLTVTSAQKNPTAFYLCASSTETNTEAFFGQGTRLTVV.

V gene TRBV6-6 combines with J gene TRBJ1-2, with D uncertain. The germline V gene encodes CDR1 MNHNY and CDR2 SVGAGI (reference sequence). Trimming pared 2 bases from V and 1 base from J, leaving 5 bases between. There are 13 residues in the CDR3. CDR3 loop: CASSYEGNYGYTF. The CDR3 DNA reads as TGTGCCAGCAGTTACGAGGGTAACTATGGCTACACCTTC.

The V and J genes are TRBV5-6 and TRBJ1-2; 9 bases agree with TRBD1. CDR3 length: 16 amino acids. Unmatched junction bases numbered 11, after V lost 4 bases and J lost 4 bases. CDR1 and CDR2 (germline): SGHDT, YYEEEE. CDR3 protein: CASSLGTGYLSYGYTF. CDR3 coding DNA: TGTGCCAGCAGCCTCGGGACAGGGTATCTCTCCTATGGCTACACCTTC.

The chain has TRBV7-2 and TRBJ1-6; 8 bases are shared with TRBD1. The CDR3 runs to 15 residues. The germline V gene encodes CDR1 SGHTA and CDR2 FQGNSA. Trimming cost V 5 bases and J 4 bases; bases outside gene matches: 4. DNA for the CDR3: TGTGCCAGCAGCGTGGACAGGGATTATAATTCACCCCTCCACTTT. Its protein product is CASSVDRDYNSPLHF.

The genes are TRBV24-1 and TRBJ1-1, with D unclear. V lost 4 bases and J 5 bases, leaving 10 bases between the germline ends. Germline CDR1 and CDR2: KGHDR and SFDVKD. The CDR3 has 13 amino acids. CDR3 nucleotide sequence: TGTGCCACCAGTGACCCCAGTCGTACTGAAGCTTTCTTT. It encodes CATSDPSRTEAFF.

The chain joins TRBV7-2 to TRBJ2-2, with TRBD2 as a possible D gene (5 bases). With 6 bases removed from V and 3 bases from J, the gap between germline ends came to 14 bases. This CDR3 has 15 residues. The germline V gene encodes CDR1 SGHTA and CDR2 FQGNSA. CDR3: CASSSRTLYTGELFF. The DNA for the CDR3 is TGTGCCAGCAGTTCGCGGACTCTTTACACCGGGGAGCTGTTTTTT.

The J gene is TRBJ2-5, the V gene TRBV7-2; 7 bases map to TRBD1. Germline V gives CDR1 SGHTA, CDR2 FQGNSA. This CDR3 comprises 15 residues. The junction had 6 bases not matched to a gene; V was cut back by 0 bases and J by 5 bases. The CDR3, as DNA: TGTGCCAGCAGCTTAGCGCTCCCCAGGGGGGAGACCCAGTACTTC. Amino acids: CASSLALPRGETQYF. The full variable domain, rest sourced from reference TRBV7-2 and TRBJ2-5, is GAGVSQSPSNKVTEKGKDVELRCDPISGHTALYWYRQSLGQGLEFLIYFQGNSAPDKSGLPSDRFSAERTGGSVSTLTIQRTQQEDSAVYLCASSLALPRGETQYFGPGTRLLVL.

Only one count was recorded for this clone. The CDR3 nucleotides are TGTGCCAGCAGCTTGGTGGGGGGAAAAAACATTCAGTACTTC. Translation gives CASSLVGGKNIQYF. J is TRBJ2-4 and V is TRBV5-5, with D possibly matching TRBD2 (6 bases). V was trimmed by 0 bases and J by 4 bases, leaving 8 bases between them. The CDR3 is 14 residues long. Germline V gene lookup returns CDR1 SGHKS and CDR2 YYEKEE (reference sequence).

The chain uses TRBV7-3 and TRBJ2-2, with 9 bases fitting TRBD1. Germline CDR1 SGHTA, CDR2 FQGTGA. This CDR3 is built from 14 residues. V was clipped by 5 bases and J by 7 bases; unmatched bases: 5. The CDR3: CASSRDRVGGELFF. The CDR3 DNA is TGTGCCAGCAGCCGGGACAGGGTTGGCGGGGAGCTGTTTTTT. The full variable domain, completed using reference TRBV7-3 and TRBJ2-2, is GAGVSQTPSNKVTEKGKYVELRCDPISGHTALYWYRQSLGQGPEFLIYFQGTGAADDSGLPNDRFFAVRPEGSVSTLKIQRTERGDSAVYLCASSRDRVGGELFFGEGSRLTVL.

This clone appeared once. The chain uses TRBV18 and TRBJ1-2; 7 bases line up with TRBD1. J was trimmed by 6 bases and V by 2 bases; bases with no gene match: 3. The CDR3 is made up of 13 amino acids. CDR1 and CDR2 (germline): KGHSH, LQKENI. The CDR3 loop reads CASSPEGADGYTF. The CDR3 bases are TGTGCCAGCTCACCAGAGGGGGCGGATGGCTACACCTTC.

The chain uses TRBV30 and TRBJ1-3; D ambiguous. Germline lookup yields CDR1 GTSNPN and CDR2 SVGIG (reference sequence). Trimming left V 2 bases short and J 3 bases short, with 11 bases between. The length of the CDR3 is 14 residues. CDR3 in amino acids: CAWSFGGSGNTIYF. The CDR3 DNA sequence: TGTGCCTGGAGTTTTGGCGGGAGTGGAAACACCATATATTTT.

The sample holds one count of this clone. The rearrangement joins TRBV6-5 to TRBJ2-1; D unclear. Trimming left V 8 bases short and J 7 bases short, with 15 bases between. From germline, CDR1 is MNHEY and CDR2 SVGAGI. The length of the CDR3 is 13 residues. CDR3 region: CASRQVLRNEQFF. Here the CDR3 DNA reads TGTGCCAGCCGTCAGGTCCTCCGGAATGAGCAGTTCTTC.

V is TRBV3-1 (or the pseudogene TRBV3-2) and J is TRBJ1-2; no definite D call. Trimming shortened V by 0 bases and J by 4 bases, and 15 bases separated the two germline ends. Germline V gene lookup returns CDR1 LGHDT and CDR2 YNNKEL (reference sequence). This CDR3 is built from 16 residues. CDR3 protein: CASSQDLPETAYGYTF. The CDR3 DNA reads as TGTGCCAGCAGCCAAGATCTCCCGGAGACGGCCTATGGCTACACCTTC.

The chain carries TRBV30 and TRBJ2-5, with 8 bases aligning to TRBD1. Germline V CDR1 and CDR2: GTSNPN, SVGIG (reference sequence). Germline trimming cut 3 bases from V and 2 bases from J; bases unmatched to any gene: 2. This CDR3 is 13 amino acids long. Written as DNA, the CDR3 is TGTGCCTGGAGCACAGGGGGGCAAGAGACCCAGTACTTC. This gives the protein CAWSTGGQETQYF.

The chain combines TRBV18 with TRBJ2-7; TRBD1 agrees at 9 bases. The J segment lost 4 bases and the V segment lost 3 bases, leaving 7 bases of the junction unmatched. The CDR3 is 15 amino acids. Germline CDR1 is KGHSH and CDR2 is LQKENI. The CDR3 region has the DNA TGTGCCAGCTCACCTGGACAGGGGAGGGTGTACGAGCAGTACTTC. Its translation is CASSPGQGRVYEQYF.

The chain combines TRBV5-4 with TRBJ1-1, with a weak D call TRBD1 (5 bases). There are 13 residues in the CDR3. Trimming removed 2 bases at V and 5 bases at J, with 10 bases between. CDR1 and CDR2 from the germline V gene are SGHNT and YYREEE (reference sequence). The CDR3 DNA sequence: TGTGCCAGCAGCTTTCAGGGTTGGACTGAAGCTTTCTTT. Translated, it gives CASSFQGWTEAFF.

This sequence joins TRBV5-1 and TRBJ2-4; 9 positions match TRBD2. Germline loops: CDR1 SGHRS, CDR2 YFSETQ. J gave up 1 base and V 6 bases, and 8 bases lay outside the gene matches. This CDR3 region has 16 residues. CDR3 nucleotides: TGCGCCAGCATGACTAGCGGTAGTGGGGCCAAAAACATTCAGTACTTC. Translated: CASMTSGSGAKNIQYF.

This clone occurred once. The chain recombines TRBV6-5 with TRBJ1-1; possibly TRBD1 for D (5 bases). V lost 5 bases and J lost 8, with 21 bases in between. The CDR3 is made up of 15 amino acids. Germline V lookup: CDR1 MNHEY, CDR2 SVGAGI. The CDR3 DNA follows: TGTGCCAGCAGTACTCGGGGGTCGGACGGAGCGGAAGCTTTCTTT. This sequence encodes CASSTRGSDGAEAFF.

CDR3 loop: CAISESAGTVSPLHF. The CDR3 coding sequence is TGTGCCATCAGTGAGTCAGCCGGGACAGTTTCACCCCTCCACTTT. The chain carries TRBV10-3 and TRBJ1-6; 7 bases are shared with TRBD1. CDR1 and CDR2 from the germline V gene are ENHRY and SYGVKD. CDR3 length equals 15 residues. Trimming at V came to 0 bases and at J to 9 bases, leaving 5 bases not matched to a gene.

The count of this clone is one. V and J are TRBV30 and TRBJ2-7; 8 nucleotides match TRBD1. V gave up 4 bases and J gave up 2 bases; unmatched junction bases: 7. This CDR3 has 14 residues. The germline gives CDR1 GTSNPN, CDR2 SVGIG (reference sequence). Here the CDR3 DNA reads TGTGCCTGGACCCGACAGGGGTTACCCTACGAGCAGTACTTC. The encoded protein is CAWTRQGLPYEQYF.

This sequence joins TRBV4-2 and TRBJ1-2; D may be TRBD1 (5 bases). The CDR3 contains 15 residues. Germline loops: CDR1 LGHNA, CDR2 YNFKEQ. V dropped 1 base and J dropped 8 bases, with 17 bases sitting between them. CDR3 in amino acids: CASSQGGPSLQGYTF. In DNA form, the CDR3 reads TGTGCCAGCAGCCAAGGGGGCCCCAGCCTCCAGGGCTACACCTTC.

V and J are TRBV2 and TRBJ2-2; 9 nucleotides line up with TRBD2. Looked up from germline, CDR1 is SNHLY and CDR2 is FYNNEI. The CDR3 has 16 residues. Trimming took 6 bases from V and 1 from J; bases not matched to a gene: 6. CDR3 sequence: CASSVGAGGNTGELFF. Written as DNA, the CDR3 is TGTGCCAGCAGCGTAGGAGCGGGAGGGAACACCGGGGAGCTGTTTTTT.

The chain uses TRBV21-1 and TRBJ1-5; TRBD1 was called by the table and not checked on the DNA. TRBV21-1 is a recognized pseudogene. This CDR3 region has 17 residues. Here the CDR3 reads CASSKAGTGDSNQPQHF. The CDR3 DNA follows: TGTGCCAGCAGCAAAGCCGGGACAGGGGATAGCAATCAGCCCCAGCATTTT.

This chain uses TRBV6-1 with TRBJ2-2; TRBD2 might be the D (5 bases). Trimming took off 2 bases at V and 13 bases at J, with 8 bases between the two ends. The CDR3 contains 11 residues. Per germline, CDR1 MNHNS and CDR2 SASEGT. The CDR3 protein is CASSEPGWLFF. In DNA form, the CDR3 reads TGTGCCAGCAGTGAACCGGGGTGGCTGTTTTTT.

CDR3 sequence reads: CASSLPGGAANNEQFF. CDR3 nucleotides: TGTGCCAGCAGCTTGCCGGGGGGGGCGGCTAACAATGAGCAGTTCTTC. The rearrangement uses TRBV7-6 and TRBJ2-1; 8 positions match TRBD2. Germline CDR1 SGHVS, CDR2 FNYEAQ. The CDR3 extends over 16 amino acids. Trimming took 3 bases from V and 5 from J; bases not matched to a gene: 9.

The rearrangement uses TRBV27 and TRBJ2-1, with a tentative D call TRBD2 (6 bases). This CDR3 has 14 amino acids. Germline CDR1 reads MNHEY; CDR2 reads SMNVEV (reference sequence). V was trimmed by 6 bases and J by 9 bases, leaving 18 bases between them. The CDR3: CASSRRGSISEQFF. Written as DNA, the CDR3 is TGTGCCAGCAGCCGACGGGGGTCGATAAGTGAGCAGTTCTTC.

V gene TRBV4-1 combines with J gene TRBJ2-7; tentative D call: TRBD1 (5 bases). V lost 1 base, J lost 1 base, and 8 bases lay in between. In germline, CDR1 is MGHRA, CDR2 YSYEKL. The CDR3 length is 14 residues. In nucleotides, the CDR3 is TGCGCCAGCAGCCAAGCGGACACATCCTACGAGCAGTACTTC. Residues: CASSQADTSYEQYF.

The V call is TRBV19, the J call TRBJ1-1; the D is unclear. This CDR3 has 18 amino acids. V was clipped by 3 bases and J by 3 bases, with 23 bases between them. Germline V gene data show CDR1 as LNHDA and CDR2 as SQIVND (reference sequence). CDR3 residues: CASSMGSGVVGWDTEAFF. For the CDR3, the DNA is TGTGCCAGTAGTATGGGGAGCGGTGTGGTTGGTTGGGACACTGAAGCTTTCTTT. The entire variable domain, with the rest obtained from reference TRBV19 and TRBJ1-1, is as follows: DGGITQSPKYLFRKEGQNVTLSCEQNLNHDAMYWYRQDPGQGLRLIYYSQIVNDFQKGDIAEGYSVSREKKESFPLTVTSAQKNPTAFYLCASSMGSGVVGWDTEAFFGQGTRLTVV.

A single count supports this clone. CDR3 region: CASSLGRGNEQFF. The DNA of the CDR3 is TGCGCCAGCAGCTTGGGTCGGGGGAATGAGCAGTTCTTC. This chain connects TRBV5-1 to TRBJ2-1; tentatively, D is TRBD2 (6 bases). The CDR3 consists of 13 residues. Trimming removed 0 bases from V and 7 bases from J, with 8 bases in between. The germline V gene encodes CDR1 SGHRS and CDR2 YFSETQ. Filled out from reference TRBV5-1 and TRBJ2-1, the complete variable domain reads KAGVTQTPRYLIKTRGQQVTLSCSPISGHRSVSWYQQTPGQGLQFLFEYFSETQRNKGNFPGRFSGRQFSNSRSEMNVSTLELGDSALYLCASSLGRGNEQFFGPGTRLTVL.

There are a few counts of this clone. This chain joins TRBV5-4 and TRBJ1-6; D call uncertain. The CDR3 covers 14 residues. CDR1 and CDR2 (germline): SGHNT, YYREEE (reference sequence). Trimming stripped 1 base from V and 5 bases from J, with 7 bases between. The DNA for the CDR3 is TGTGCCAGCAGCTTGATTGCAGATAATTCACCCCTCCACTTT. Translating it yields CASSLIADNSPLHF.

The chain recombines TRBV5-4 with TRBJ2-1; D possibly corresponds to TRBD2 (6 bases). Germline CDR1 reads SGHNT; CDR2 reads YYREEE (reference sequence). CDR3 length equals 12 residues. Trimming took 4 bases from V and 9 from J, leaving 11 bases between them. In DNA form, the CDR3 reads TGTGCCAGCAGCCCGGAGGGGATTGAGCAGTTCTTC. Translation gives CASSPEGIEQFF.